Listed below are T cell receptor beta chains from one sample, sequenced in a study of blood T cell repertoires in COVID-19. This table comes from immunoSEQ multiplex PCR, and its TCRdb copy is limited to in-frame clones, with some not included. There are approximately 76,000 clones in the sample; around 90% occur only once, and nearly 45% lies in the top ten. Sequenced sample: peripheral blood. Receptors were obtained from a human donor in a cohort sampled during active COVID-19. Both conserved end residues are part of each CDR3. D genes are given only for firm matches. Not every row has a clone size; where given, it reads once, few, many or a size class.

TRBD1	TRBJ1-3	.	TRBV27	CASSGTAGNTIYF	TGTGCCAGCAGCGGGACAGCCGGAAACACCATATATTTT
.	TRBJ1-2	.	TRBV10-3	CAIRDSSNYGYTF	TGTGCCATCAGGGACAGCTCTAACTATGGCTACACCTTC
TRBD1	TRBJ1-1	.	TRBV7-9	CASSSRQGGNTEAFF	TGTGCCAGCAGCTCCAGACAGGGCGGTAACACTGAAGCTTTCTTT
TRBD2	TRBJ2-1	.	TRBV11-3	CASSLTQLTSGVSSNEQFF	TGTGCCAGCAGCTTAACGCAACTGACTAGCGGGGTATCCTCCAATGAGCAGTTCTTC
TRBD1	TRBJ1-1	few	TRBV6-6	CASSYSTGPPEAFF	TGTGCCAGCAGTTACTCGACAGGGCCCCCTGAAGCTTTCTTT
TRBD2	TRBJ2-7	.	TRBV27	CASSGWSSGTSSEQYF	TGTGCCAGCAGTGGATGGTCTAGCGGAACCTCCTCCGAGCAGTACTTC
.	TRBJ1-1	.	TRBV18	CASSPDSRRAEAFF	TGTGCCAGCTCTCCTGACAGCCGAAGGGCTGAAGCTTTCTTT
.	TRBJ2-2	.	TRBV5-6	CASSSTGFTGELFF	TGTGCCAGCAGCTCAACAGGGTTCACCGGGGAGCTGTTTTTT
.	TRBJ2-7	.	TRBV6-1	CASSEMGYYEQYF	TGTGCCAGCAGTGAGATGGGCTACTACGAGCAGTACTTC
TRBD2	TRBJ2-5	.	TRBV2	CASAPSGGETQYF	TGTGCCAGCGCACCTAGCGGGGGAGAGACCCAGTACTTC
TRBD1	TRBJ1-3	.	TRBV27	CASRAGGPGNTIYF	TGTGCCAGCAGGGCAGGGGGCCCTGGAAACACCATATATTTT
.	TRBJ2-1	.	TRBV7-3	CASSLAGFGDNEQFF	TGTGCCAGCAGCTTAGCGGGGTTCGGAGACAATGAGCAGTTCTTC
.	TRBJ1-6	.	TRBV11-3	CASSYRDTSSYNSPLHF	TGTGCCAGCAGCTACCGGGACACCAGCTCCTATAATTCACCCCTCCACTTT
TRBD1	TRBJ2-7	.	TRBV19	CASSTRDRVSPYEQYF	TGTGCCAGTAGTACGAGAGACAGGGTGTCCCCCTACGAGCAGTACTTC
.	TRBJ2-5	.	TRBV18	CASSPPSRGSETQYF	TGTGCCAGCTCACCACCATCTCGGGGATCAGAGACCCAGTACTTC
.	TRBJ2-7	.	TRBV19	CASSPGQLAYEQYF	TGTGCCAGTAGTCCAGGGCAGTTGGCCTACGAGCAGTACTTC
.	TRBJ1-2	.	TRBV7-9	CASSLEGDGYTF	TGTGCCAGCAGCTTAGAGGGAGATGGCTACACCTTC
.	TRBJ1-5	once	TRBV19	CASSSQGGVEQPQHF	TGTGCCAGTAGTAGCCAAGGGGGAGTCGAACAGCCCCAGCATTTT
.	TRBJ2-1	.	TRBV6-6	CASSPTGDEQFF	TGTGCCAGCAGCCCTACGGGGGATGAGCAGTTCTTC
.	TRBJ1-1	.	TRBV7-9	CASSLGTENTEAFF	TGTGCCAGCAGCTTAGGGACAGAGAACACTGAAGCTTTCTTT
.	TRBJ1-6	once	TRBV5-1	CASSLALGSGYYSPLHF	TGCGCCAGCAGCTTGGCACTGGGGTCGGGGTATTATTCACCCCTCCACTTT
.	TRBJ2-3	.	TRBV3-1/TRBV3-2	CASSQDVRGTQYF	TGTGCCAGCAGCCAAGATGTCCGGGGTACGCAGTATTTT
.	TRBJ2-5	.	TRBV4-3	CASSQGLATYLETQYF	TGCGCCAGCAGCCAAGGCCTAGCTACTTATCTAGAGACCCAGTACTTC
.	TRBJ1-4	.	TRBV3-1/TRBV3-2	CASSQDGPISNEKLFF	TGTGCCAGCAGCCAAGATGGGCCCATTTCTAATGAAAAACTGTTTTTT
TRBD1	TRBJ1-1	few	TRBV27	CASSLNRGMTEAFF	TGTGCCAGCAGTTTAAACAGGGGTATGACTGAAGCTTTCTTT
.	TRBJ2-3	.	TRBV3-1/TRBV3-2	CASSPPSSVDTQYF	TGTGCCAGCAGCCCCCCCTCGAGCGTAGATACGCAGTATTTT
TRBD1	TRBJ2-3	.	TRBV9	CASSALQGTTDTQYF	TGTGCCAGCAGCGCCTTACAGGGGACCACAGATACGCAGTATTTT
.	TRBJ2-2	.	TRBV11-3	CASSLDLYGELFF	TGTGCCAGCAGCTTAGACCTTTACGGGGAGCTGTTTTTT
.	TRBJ1-1	.	TRBV25-1	CASTRGIGTEAFF	TGTGCCAGCACCCGGGGGATAGGGACTGAAGCTTTCTTT
.	TRBJ2-3	.	TRBV5-1	CASSLGQSTDTQYF	TGCGCCAGCAGCTTGGGACAGAGCACAGATACGCAGTATTTT
.	TRBJ2-3	.	TRBV3-1/TRBV3-2	CASGTGHEITDTQYF	TGTGCCAGCGGGACGGGACATGAAATCACAGATACGCAGTATTTT
.	TRBJ2-7	.	TRBV4-3	CASSQGRGGEQYF	TGCGCCAGCAGTCAAGGTCGGGGAGGTGAGCAGTACTTC
.	TRBJ2-4	.	TRBV28	CASSLSGAKNIQYF	TGTGCCAGCAGTTTATCAGGGGCCAAAAACATTCAGTACTTC